The TCR beta chain described here comes from a study of cytomegalovirus exposure and HLA in healthy donors. Whole-study results and caveats: There were a few CMV-associated chains whose specificity for CMV antigens was confirmed in vitro. The listing of roughly 160 TCR beta chains classed them as cytomegalovirus-associated. Reported performance of the classifier showed diagnosis of cytomegalovirus status with high specificity and sensitivity.

The donors were in the approximately 120-subject validation cohort; that cohort was separate from the roughly 700-subject first cohort. Clones were read by immunoSEQ multiplex PCR, and TCRdb kept only the in-frame ones, dropping some. The sample carries about 78,000 clones, almost 97% recorded once. Germline-derived CDR1 and CDR2 are KGHSH and LQKENI. The CDR3 is made up of 16 amino acids. The J segment lost 0 bases and the V segment lost 3 bases, leaving 7 bases of the junction unmatched. About this clone itself: Its antigen is unidentified.

The V call is TRBV18, the J call TRBJ1-1; 7 bases are a match to TRBD1. The specimen was PBMCs. The TCR was taken from a man aged 18 to 30 in good health and CMV-seropositive. The CDR3 loop reads CASSPTLTGMNTEAFF. The CDR3 DNA reads as TGTGCCAGCTCACCGACGCTGACAGGGATGAACACTGAAGCTTTCTTT.